Shown below are 7 T cell receptor beta chains from a single sample sequenced in a study of blood T cell repertoires in COVID-19. Produced via immunoSEQ multiplex PCR; TCRdb's table is partial and in-frame only. The sample contains over 85,000 clones, approximately 92% of which appear only once. The sequenced sample consisted of peripheral blood. All receptors derive from a woman aged 45-59 years with COVID-19, enrolled during active disease.

The rearrangement uses TRBV21-1 and TRBJ1-1. TRBV21-1 is reported as a pseudogene. This CDR3 comprises 13 residues. As DNA, the CDR3 is TGTGCCAGCAGCCCTGGACGGGGTAATGAAGCTTTCTTT. Protein: CASSPGRGNEAFF.

The V gene is TRBV5-6, the J gene TRBJ1-5, with D perhaps matching TRBD1 (5 bases). Germline V gene sequence: CDR1 SGHDT, CDR2 YYEEEE. V lost 6 bases to trimming and J lost 3 bases, with 16 bases between them. The CDR3 is 15 amino acids. The DNA for the CDR3 is TGTGCCAGCACCCAAGGTGGGGGGATCAATCAGCCCCAGCATTTT. Amino acid sequence: CASTQGGGINQPQHF.

On this clone itself: Other nucleotide sequences in the sample specify the same CDR3. The gene calls are TRBV6-5 and TRBJ2-5; TRBD2 might be the D (5 bases). The CDR3 sequence is 11 residues long. Trimming left V 5 bases short and J 4 bases short, with 5 bases between. Germline V gene lookup returns CDR1 MNHEY and CDR2 SVGAGI. CDR3 sequence: CASSRGETQYF. Here the CDR3 DNA reads TGTGCCAGCAGTCGGGGAGAGACCCAGTACTTC.

This chain joins TRBV10-3 and TRBJ2-7, with a tentative D call TRBD2 (6 bases). This CDR3 is 18 amino acids long. In germline, CDR1 is ENHRY, CDR2 SYGVKD. V lost 2 bases and J 0 bases, leaving 20 bases between the germline ends. The CDR3 bases are TGTGCCATCAGTGAGGGACCCCTGGGGGGATCCTCCTCCTACGAGCAGTACTTC. Protein product: CAISEGPLGGSSSYEQYF.

The chain uses TRBV14 and TRBJ1-2; 8 bases line up with TRBD1. Germline V gene data show CDR1 as SGHDN and CDR2 as FVKESK. There are 15 residues in the CDR3. V lost 2 bases, J lost 6 bases, and 8 bases stayed unmatched. For the CDR3, the DNA is TGTGCCAGCAGCCAAACTTGGACAGGGACGGATGGCTACACCTTC. This translates into CASSQTWTGTDGYTF.

The V gene is TRBV3-1 (or the pseudogene TRBV3-2), the J gene TRBJ1-2; perhaps TRBD1 as D (5 bases). Germline V gene lookup returns CDR1 LGHDT and CDR2 YNNKEL (reference sequence). This CDR3 comprises 15 residues. Deletions cut 0 bases from V and 5 bases from J, with 13 bases between. The CDR3, as DNA: TGTGCCAGCAGCCAAGATGGAAGGGGAGGGTATGGCTACACCTTC. Protein: CASSQDGRGGYGYTF.

This rearrangement joins TRBV7-2 to TRBJ1-5; perhaps TRBD1 as D (6 bases). The CDR3 extends over 17 amino acids. Trimming cost V 5 bases and J 0 bases, with 17 bases left between them. The germline gives CDR1 SGHTA, CDR2 FQGNSA. This chain's CDR3 is CASSPWPGGLSNQPQHF. The CDR3 bases are TGTGCCAGCAGCCCCTGGCCGGGGGGCCTTAGCAATCAGCCCCAGCATTTT.